What follows are 24 T cell receptor beta chains derived from one specimen sequenced in a study of blood T cell repertoires in COVID-19. Some clones are missing from TCRdb's copy, which holds only in-frame ones; the method was immunoSEQ multiplex PCR. The sample contains under 250,000 clones, around 80% of which appear only once. Sequenced: peripheral blood. The receptors originated from a man aged 50 to 60 with active or convalescent COVID-19.

V is TRBV7-9 and J is TRBJ2-2; D uncertain. Germline loops: CDR1 SEHNR, CDR2 FQNEAQ (reference sequence). V lost 2 bases, J lost 0 bases, and 7 bases lay in between. The CDR3 covers 15 residues. The CDR3 nucleotides are TGTGCCAGCAGCTTATGGCGGACGAACACCGGGGAGCTGTTTTTT. Translation: CASSLWRTNTGELFF.

The rearrangement links TRBV4-3 to TRBJ2-1, with 7 bases identical to TRBD2. V was clipped by 0 bases and J by 5 bases; unmatched bases: 16. The CDR3 runs 19 residues. The germline V gene has CDR1 LGHNA and CDR2 YSLEER. The chain's CDR3 is CASSQDGGRGSSGDNEQFF. The CDR3 bases are TGCGCCAGCAGCCAAGATGGGGGTCGCGGGAGTTCCGGCGACAATGAGCAGTTCTTC.

This clone was seen just once. This chain connects TRBV13 to TRBJ2-3, with 9 bases identical to TRBD2. V dropped 4 bases and J dropped 0; count of bases not matched to a gene: 8. The CDR3 extends over 17 amino acids. From germline, CDR1 is PRHDT and CDR2 FYEKMQ (reference sequence). CDR3 coding DNA: TGTGCCAGCAGCTCCAGACTAGCGGAAACTAGCACAGATACGCAGTATTTT. Protein sequence: CASSSRLAETSTDTQYF.

This chain uses TRBV5-6 with TRBJ2-1; 11 bases are a match to TRBD2. Looked up from germline, CDR1 is SGHDT and CDR2 is YYEEEE. Trimming cost V 4 bases and J 5 bases; bases outside gene matches: 8. The length of the CDR3 is 16 residues. CDR3 in amino acids: CASSPMTSGVHNEQFF. The CDR3, as DNA: TGTGCCAGCAGCCCGATGACTAGCGGGGTTCACAATGAGCAGTTCTTC.

This clone was counted between two and nine times. J is TRBJ2-7 and V is TRBV21-1; the D call TRBD1 from the table was never checked on the DNA. TRBV21-1 constitutes a pseudogene. The CDR3 totals 16 residues. CDR3 sequence (DNA): TGTGCCAGCAGCAAATCACAGCCCCTCTTCTCCTACGAGCAGTACGTC. It specifies CASSKSQPLFSYEQYV.

This chain connects TRBV27 to TRBJ1-1; a weak D match, TRBD1 (6 bases). Germline CDR1 MNHEY, CDR2 SMNVEV (reference sequence). Trimming removed 4 bases at V and 3 bases at J, with 18 bases between. This CDR3 is 16 amino acids long. Here the CDR3 DNA reads TGTGCCAGCAGTTACAGGGCTCTCCCCATCGACACTGAAGCTTTCTTT. It is translated as CASSYRALPIDTEAFF.

The chain joins TRBV4-3 to TRBJ2-1; the match to TRBD1 covers 7 bases. The CDR3 sequence is 15 residues long. Germline CDR1 LGHNA, CDR2 YSLEER. V dropped 1 base and J dropped 4; count of bases not matched to a gene: 4. The CDR3 nucleotides are TGCGCCAGCAGCCAAGGACAGGGCCATTACAATGAGCAGTTCTTC. This encodes CASSQGQGHYNEQFF.

This sequence joins TRBV7-3 and TRBJ2-5; 12 bases agree with TRBD2. CDR3 length equals 16 residues. The V and J ends lost 5 bases and 2 bases, in that order; junction bases with no gene match: 6. CDR1 and CDR2 (germline): SGHTA, FQGTGA. The CDR3 bases are TGTGCCAGCAGCAACCGACTAGCGGGGGAACAAGAGACCCAGTACTTC. Translating gives CASSNRLAGEQETQYF.

The rearrangement joins TRBV5-1 to TRBJ2-1, with 7 bases lining up with TRBD1. Germline V gene data show CDR1 as SGHRS and CDR2 as YFSETQ. Losses at the gene ends were 5 bases for V and 2 bases for J; bases not matched to a gene: 7. CDR3 length: 15 amino acids. The CDR3 sequence: CASRSQGQPYNEQFF. For the CDR3, the DNA is TGCGCCAGCAGAAGCCAGGGACAGCCCTACAATGAGCAGTTCTTC.

The chain employs TRBV2 and TRBJ2-7; 7 bases are a match to TRBD1. Germline lookup yields CDR1 SNHLY and CDR2 FYNNEI. The CDR3 length is 14 residues. With V trimmed by 4 bases and J by 2 bases, 5 bases remained unmatched. This CDR3 reads CASSGGDSPYEQYF. In DNA, the CDR3 is TGTGCCAGCAGTGGAGGGGACAGCCCCTACGAGCAGTACTTC.

V and J are TRBV7-8 and TRBJ1-1; 8 bases fit TRBD1. Germline lookup yields CDR1 SGHVS and CDR2 FQNEAQ. J was trimmed by 3 bases and V by 3 bases; bases with no gene match: 6. This CDR3 region has 15 residues. CDR3 residues: CASSFRGRGDTEAFF. Here the CDR3 DNA reads TGTGCCAGCAGCTTCAGGGGGCGAGGGGACACTGAAGCTTTCTTT.

The rearrangement links TRBV28 to TRBJ2-5; 8 bases fit TRBD2. Germline V lookup: CDR1 MDHEN, CDR2 SYDVKM. The CDR3 is 14 amino acids. The trim removed 6 bases at V and 4 bases at J, leaving 7 bases unmatched. The CDR3 is CASRKSRGGETQYF. In nucleotides, the CDR3 is TGTGCCAGCAGGAAATCACGGGGGGGAGAGACCCAGTACTTC.

The chain combines TRBV27 with TRBJ1-3, with D possibly being TRBD1 (5 bases). CDR1 and CDR2 from the germline V gene are MNHEY and SMNVEV (reference sequence). The germline V and J ends were trimmed by 3 bases and 2 bases, with 5 bases remaining between them. This CDR3 region has 13 residues. CDR3 DNA sequence: TGTGCCAGCAGTTTCAGGGCTGGAAACACCATATATTTT. It yields the protein CASSFRAGNTIYF.

The chain couples TRBV4-1 to TRBJ2-1, with TRBD1 as a possible D gene (5 bases). The V gene's germline CDR1 is MGHRA and CDR2 YSYEKL. CDR3 length: 19 amino acids. Trimming took 4 bases from V and 7 from J, leaving 29 bases between them. CDR3 sequence: CASSRRAVLVGGLGNEQFF. The CDR3 region has the DNA TGCGCCAGCAGCCGCAGGGCGGTGCTGGTAGGCGGTCTTGGGAATGAGCAGTTCTTC.

This chain connects TRBV11-1 to TRBJ2-7, with 8 bases fitting TRBD2. From germline, CDR1 is SGHAT and CDR2 FQDESV (reference sequence). The CDR3 has 14 residues. The trim removed 5 bases at V and 3 bases at J, leaving 6 bases unmatched. This CDR3 is CASSRAGVHYEQYV. DNA for the CDR3: TGTGCCAGCAGCCGAGCGGGGGTCCACTACGAGCAGTACGTC.

The CDR3 loop is CASSSSGGRFYGYTF. The CDR3 nucleotides read TGTGCCAGCAGTTCCAGTGGGGGCAGGTTCTATGGCTACACCTTC. The rearrangement uses TRBV6-4 and TRBJ1-2; the D gene is possibly TRBD1 (6 bases). This CDR3 has 15 residues. Germline V lookup: CDR1 MRHNA, CDR2 SNTAGT. V lost 5 bases, J lost 4 bases, and 17 bases lay in between.

The chain has TRBV6-6 and TRBJ2-5; possible D gene TRBD1, 5 bases. This CDR3 is 14 amino acids long. Between the trimmed V and J ends, which lost 0 bases and 5 bases, there was a span of 10 bases. Looked up from germline, CDR1 is MNHNY and CDR2 is SVGAGI (reference sequence). The CDR3 bases are TGTGCCAGCAGTTACTCCACAGGTCTGGAGACCCAGTACTTC. This encodes CASSYSTGLETQYF.

The chain joins TRBV2 to TRBJ2-7; TRBD2 might be the D (5 bases). This CDR3 has 17 amino acids. V lost 2 bases and J 4 bases, leaving 21 bases between the germline ends. CDR1 is SNHLY and CDR2 is FYNNEI in the germline V gene. The DNA of the CDR3 is TGTGCCAGCAGTGAACCGCCCGTGGAGGTCCACCCATACGAGCAGTACTTC. It yields the protein CASSEPPVEVHPYEQYF.

This sequence joins TRBV5-3 and TRBJ1-5; D is unresolved. TRBV5-3 is an open reading frame, and its role is uncertain. V was pared by 4 bases and J by 1 base, with 33 bases between. The CDR3 is 22 amino acids. The CDR3 is CARSSHSQLPLTAPISNQPQHF. CDR3 in DNA: TGTGCCAGAAGCAGCCACAGCCAACTCCCTCTCACCGCACCTATCAGCAATCAGCCCCAGCATTTT.

The count of this clone is one. This chain joins TRBV10-3 and TRBJ1-4; the D gene is possibly TRBD1 (5 bases). With 6 bases removed from V and 8 bases from J, the gap between germline ends came to 13 bases. The CDR3 extends over 13 amino acids. Per germline, CDR1 ENHRY and CDR2 SYGVKD. The CDR3 sequence: CAIRSTAGEKLFF. The CDR3 nucleotides are TGTGCCATCAGATCGACAGCGGGAGAAAAACTGTTTTTT.

The table lists this clone with a count of one. The chain combines TRBV5-6 with TRBJ1-4, with 9 positions matching TRBD1. This CDR3 region has 16 residues. Germline-derived CDR1 and CDR2 are SGHDT and YYEEEE. The V and J ends lost 4 bases and 7 bases, in that order; junction bases with no gene match: 11. CDR3 protein: CASSKYGTGKVEKLFF. Here the CDR3 DNA reads TGTGCCAGCAGCAAATACGGGACAGGGAAGGTTGAAAAACTGTTTTTT.

This chain connects TRBV7-2 to TRBJ1-2; 7 positions match TRBD1. Germline assignment: CDR1 SGHTA and CDR2 FQGNSA. This CDR3 has 16 amino acids. The V gene end was trimmed by 1 base and the J gene end by 5 bases; junction bases not matched to a gene: 10. CDR3 sequence: CASSLGGTGAVYGYTF. CDR3 DNA sequence: TGTGCCAGCAGCTTAGGGGGAACAGGGGCGGTATATGGCTACACCTTC. The full variable domain, with the rest looked up from reference TRBV7-2 and TRBJ1-2, is GAGVSQSPSNKVTEKGKDVELRCDPISGHTALYWYRQSLGQGLEFLIYFQGNSAPDKSGLPSDRFSAERTGGSVSTLTIQRTQQEDSAVYLCASSLGGTGAVYGYTFGSGTRLTVV.

This clone was counted once. The J gene is TRBJ2-7, the V gene TRBV6-1; D remains ambiguous. The CDR3 runs to 14 residues. Per germline, CDR1 MNHNS and CDR2 SASEGT. V gave up 1 base and J gave up 4 bases, with 11 bases separating them. CDR3 sequence (DNA): TGTGCCAGCAGTGAAGTCAGGCGCTCTTACGAGCAGTACTTC. It yields the protein CASSEVRRSYEQYF.

The J gene is TRBJ2-7, the V gene TRBV13; 8 bases fit TRBD2. V shed 4 bases and J 6 bases; nucleotides not matched to a gene: 8. CDR3 length equals 14 residues. Germline CDR1 is PRHDT and CDR2 is FYEKMQ (reference sequence). The chain's CDR3 is CASSSGGRGLEQYF. As DNA, the CDR3 is TGTGCCAGCAGCTCGGGAGGGAGAGGGCTCGAGCAGTACTTC.